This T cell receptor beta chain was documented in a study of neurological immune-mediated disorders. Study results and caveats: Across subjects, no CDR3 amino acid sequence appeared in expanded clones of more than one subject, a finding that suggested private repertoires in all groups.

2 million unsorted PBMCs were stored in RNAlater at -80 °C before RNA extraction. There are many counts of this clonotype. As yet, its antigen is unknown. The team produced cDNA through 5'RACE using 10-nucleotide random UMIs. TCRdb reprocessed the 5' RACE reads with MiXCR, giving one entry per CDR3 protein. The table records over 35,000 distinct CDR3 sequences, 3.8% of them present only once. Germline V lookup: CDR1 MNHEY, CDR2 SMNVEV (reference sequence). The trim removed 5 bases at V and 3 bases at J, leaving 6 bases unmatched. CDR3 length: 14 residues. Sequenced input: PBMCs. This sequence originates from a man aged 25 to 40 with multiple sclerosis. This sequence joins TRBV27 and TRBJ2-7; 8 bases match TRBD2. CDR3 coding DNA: TGTGCCAGCAGTCCCCAGGCGGGGGGCTACGAGCAGTACTTC. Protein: CASSPQAGGYEQYF.